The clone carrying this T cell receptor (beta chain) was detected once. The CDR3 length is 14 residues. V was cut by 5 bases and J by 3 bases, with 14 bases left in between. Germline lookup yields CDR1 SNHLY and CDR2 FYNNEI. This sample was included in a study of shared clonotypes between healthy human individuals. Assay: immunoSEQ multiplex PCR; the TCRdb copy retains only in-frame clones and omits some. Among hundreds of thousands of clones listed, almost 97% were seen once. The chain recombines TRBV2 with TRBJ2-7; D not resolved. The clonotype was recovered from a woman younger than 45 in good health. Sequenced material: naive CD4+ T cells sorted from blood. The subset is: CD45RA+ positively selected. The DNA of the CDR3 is TGTGCCAGCAGTCTAGTAGTAGAAGTCTACGAGCAGTACTTC. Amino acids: CASSLVVEVYEQYF.